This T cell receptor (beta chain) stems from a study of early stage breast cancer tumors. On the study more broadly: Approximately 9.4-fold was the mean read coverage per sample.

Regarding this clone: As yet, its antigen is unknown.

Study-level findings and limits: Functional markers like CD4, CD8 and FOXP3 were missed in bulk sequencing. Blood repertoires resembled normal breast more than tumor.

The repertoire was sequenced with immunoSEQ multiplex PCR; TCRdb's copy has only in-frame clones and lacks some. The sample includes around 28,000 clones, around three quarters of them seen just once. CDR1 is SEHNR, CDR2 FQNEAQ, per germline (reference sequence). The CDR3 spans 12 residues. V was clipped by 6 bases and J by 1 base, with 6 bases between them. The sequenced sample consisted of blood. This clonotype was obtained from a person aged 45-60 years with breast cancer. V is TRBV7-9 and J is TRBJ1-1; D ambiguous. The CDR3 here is CASSQGNTEAFF. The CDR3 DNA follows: TGTGCCAGCAGTCAAGGGAACACTGAAGCTTTCTTT. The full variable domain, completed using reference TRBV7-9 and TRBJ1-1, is DTGVSQNPRHKITKRGQNVTFRCDPISEHNRLYWYRQTLGQGPEFLTYFQNEAQLEKSRLLSDRFSAERPKGSFSTLEIQRTEQGDSAMYLCASSQGNTEAFFGQGTRLTVV.